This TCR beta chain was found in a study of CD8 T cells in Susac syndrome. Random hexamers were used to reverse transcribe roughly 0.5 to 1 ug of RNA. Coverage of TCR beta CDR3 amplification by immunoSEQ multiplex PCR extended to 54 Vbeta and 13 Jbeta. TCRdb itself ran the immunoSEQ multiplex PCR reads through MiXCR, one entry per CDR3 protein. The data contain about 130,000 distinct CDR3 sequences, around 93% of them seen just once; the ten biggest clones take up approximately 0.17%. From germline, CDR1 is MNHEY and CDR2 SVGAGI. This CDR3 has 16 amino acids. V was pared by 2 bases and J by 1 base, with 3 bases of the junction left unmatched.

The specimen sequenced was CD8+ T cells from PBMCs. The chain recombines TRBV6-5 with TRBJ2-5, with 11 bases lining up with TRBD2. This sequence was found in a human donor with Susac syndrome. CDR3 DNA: TGTGCCAGCAGTTACACCGGGACTAGCGGCCAAGAGACCCAGTACTTC. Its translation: CASSYTGTSGQETQYF.